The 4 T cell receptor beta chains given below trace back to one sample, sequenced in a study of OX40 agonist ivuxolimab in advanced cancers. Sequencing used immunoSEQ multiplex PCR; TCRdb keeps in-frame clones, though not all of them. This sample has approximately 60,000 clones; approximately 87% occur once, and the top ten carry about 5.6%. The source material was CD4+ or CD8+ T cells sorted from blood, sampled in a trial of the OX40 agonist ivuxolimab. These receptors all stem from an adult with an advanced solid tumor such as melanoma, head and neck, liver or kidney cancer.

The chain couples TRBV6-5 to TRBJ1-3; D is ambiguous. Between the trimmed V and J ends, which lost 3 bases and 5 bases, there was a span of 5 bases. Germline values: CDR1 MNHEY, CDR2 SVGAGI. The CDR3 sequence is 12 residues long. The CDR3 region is CASSYSRNTIYF. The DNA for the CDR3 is TGTGCCAGCAGTTATTCGAGAAACACCATATATTTT.

This CDR3 is CASNHSIAKNIQYF. Written as DNA, the CDR3 is TGTGCCAGCAACCACAGCATAGCCAAAAACATTCAGTACTTC. The rearrangement links TRBV21-1 to TRBJ2-4; TRBD1 is the table's D call, not checked against the DNA. TRBV21-1 is classified as a pseudogene. The CDR3 contains 14 residues.

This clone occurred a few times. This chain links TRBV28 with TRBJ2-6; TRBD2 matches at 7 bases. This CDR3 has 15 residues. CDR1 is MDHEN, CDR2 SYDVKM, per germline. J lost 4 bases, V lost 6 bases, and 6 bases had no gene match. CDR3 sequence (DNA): TGTGCCAGCAGACTGGGAGGGGACGGGGCCAACGTCCTGACTTTC. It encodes CASRLGGDGANVLTF.

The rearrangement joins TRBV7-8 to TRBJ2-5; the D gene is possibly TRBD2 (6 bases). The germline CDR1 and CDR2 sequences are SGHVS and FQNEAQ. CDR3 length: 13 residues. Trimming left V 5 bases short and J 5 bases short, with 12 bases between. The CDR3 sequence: CASSPTSAETQYF. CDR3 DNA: TGTGCCAGCAGCCCGACTAGTGCGGAGACCCAGTACTTC.